This T cell receptor (beta chain) stems from a study of STAT5B mutations in CD4+ large granular lymphocyte leukemia. Whole-study findings and limits: 8/27 top patient clones versus 2/35 control clones were TRBV06-family. 25% of private leukemic clonotypes occurred rarely in other patients' non-leukemic repertoires. CD4-sorted patient repertoires seemed more clonal than healthy CD4+ repertoires.

Only in-frame clones appear in the TCRdb table, and some are missing; sequencing was by immunoSEQ multiplex PCR. The data hold around 34,000 clones, with almost 85% observed a single time. The CDR3 is 12 residues long. V lost 4 bases and J 2 bases, leaving 9 bases between the germline ends. CDR1 is SQVTM, CDR2 ANQGSEA, per germline. This clone came up once. As yet, its antigen is unknown. The clonotype originates from a human donor in good health. The V call is TRBV29-1, the J call TRBJ2-7; D is unresolved. Material for sequencing was CD4+ T cells from blood buffy coats. The CDR3 DNA reads TGCAGCGTTGGTCGGACGCCCTACGAGCAGTACTTC. Protein: CSVGRTPYEQYF.